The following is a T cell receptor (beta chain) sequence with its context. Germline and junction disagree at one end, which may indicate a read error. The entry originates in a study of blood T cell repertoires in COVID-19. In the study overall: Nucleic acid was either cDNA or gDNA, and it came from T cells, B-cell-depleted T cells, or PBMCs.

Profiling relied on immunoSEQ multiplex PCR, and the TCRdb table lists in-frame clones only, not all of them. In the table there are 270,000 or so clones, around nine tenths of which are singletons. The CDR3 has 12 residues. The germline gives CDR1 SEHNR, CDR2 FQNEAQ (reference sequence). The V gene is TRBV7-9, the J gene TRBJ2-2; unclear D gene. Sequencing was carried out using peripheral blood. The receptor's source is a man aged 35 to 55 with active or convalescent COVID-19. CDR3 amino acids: CASSLAGSTLLF. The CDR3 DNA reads TGTGCCAGCAGCTTAGCCGGTAGCACGCTTCTTTTT.